This T cell receptor beta chain was obtained from a study of cytomegalovirus exposure and HLA in healthy donors. In the study overall: The 120 or so validation repertoires were produced on the same platform as the 670 or so repertoires of the first cohort. This was reported in a later analysis. General study results and limits: Most observed TCR sequences were rare, whereas some public TCRs were detected in many donors. The authors listed roughly 150 TCR beta chains as cytomegalovirus-associated.

Losses at the gene ends were 2 bases for V and 0 bases for J; bases not matched to a gene: 8. CDR1 is WSHSY and CDR2 is SAAADI in the germline V gene. The CDR3 contains 18 residues. About this clone itself: Its cognate antigen is unknown.

Clones were sequenced by immunoSEQ multiplex PCR, and TCRdb holds only the in-frame ones, with some missing. The sample holds about 130,000 clones, approximately 91% seen once. The origin of this receptor is a man aged 30 to 45 in good health and CMV-seronegative. J is TRBJ2-3 and V is TRBV10-2; 10 positions match TRBD2. Sequencing was carried out using PBMCs. CDR3 in amino acids: CASSEITLAGASTDTQYF. DNA of the CDR3: TGCGCCAGCAGTGAGATAACTCTAGCGGGAGCTAGCACAGATACGCAGTATTTT.